These T cell receptor beta chains were read from a single sample in a study of blood T cell repertoires in COVID-19. Data came from immunoSEQ multiplex PCR; TCRdb stores just in-frame clones and leaves some out. Here the sample spans about 81,000 clones, 85% being singletons. The sequenced material came from peripheral blood. These TCRs come from a woman in her 70s with acute or convalescent COVID-19. CDR3s include the opening cysteine and the closing phenylalanine or tryptophan. The order of the fields is clone size, J gene, V gene, D gene, CDR3 DNA, CDR3 protein. D genes are given only for firm matches. Clone size is shown for a subset of rows, as once, few, many or a class of expanded clone.

>few|TRBJ1-3|TRBV27|.
TGTGCCAGCAGTTTAACGGGACTCTCCTGGGGAAATGGAAACACCATATATTTT
CASSLTGLSWGNGNTIYF
>.|TRBJ2-2|TRBV19|TRBD1
TGTGCCAGTAGTCCAGGGGAAACAGGGGATTCCGGGGAGCTGTTTTTT
CASSPGETGDSGELFF
>.|TRBJ1-1|TRBV19|TRBD1
TGTGCCACCACGGGACAGGGGGATTTCACTGAAGCTTTCTTT
CATTGQGDFTEAFF
>.|TRBJ1-2|TRBV28|TRBD1
TGTGCCAGCGGAATGGCAGGGGGATACTATGGCTACACCTTC
CASGMAGGYYGYTF
>.|TRBJ2-3|TRBV9|TRBD2
TGTGCCAGCAGCGTCTTCGGGGGGACAGATACGCAGTATTTT
CASSVFGGTDTQYF
>.|TRBJ1-4|TRBV9|TRBD1
TGTGCCAGCAGCCCCCGGACGGACAGGGAAAAACTGTTTTTT
CASSPRTDREKLFF
>.|TRBJ1-1|TRBV11-3|.
TGTGCCAGCAGCCTCAGGGGCCGAGGGAACACTGAAGCTTTCTTT
CASSLRGRGNTEAFF
>.|TRBJ2-5|TRBV11-3|TRBD2
TGTGCCAGCAGCCATAGCGGGATTCAAGAGACCCAGTACTTC
CASSHSGIQETQYF
>.|TRBJ2-2|TRBV2|TRBD1
TGTGCCAGCACCCTGACAGGGGGCTTCACCGGGGAGCTGTTTTTT
CASTLTGGFTGELFF
>once|TRBJ1-1|TRBV16|.
TGTGCCAGCAGCCAGGGGGGGAGTGGGAACACTGAAGCTTTCTTT
CASSQGGSGNTEAFF
>.|TRBJ1-3|TRBV18|TRBD1
TGTGCCAGCTCAATGGAAACAGGGGACTCTGGAAACACCATATATTTT
CASSMETGDSGNTIYF
>.|TRBJ1-5|TRBV7-2|.
TGTGCCAGCAGGCCCGGGGGGGGCAATCAGCCCCAGCATTTT
CASRPGGGNQPQHF
>.|TRBJ2-1|TRBV3-1/TRBV3-2|.
TGTGCCAGCAGCCAAGGGACTGACTACAATGAGCAGTTCTTC
CASSQGTDYNEQFF
>.|TRBJ1-1|TRBV2|.
TGTGCCAGCAGTGAGGTGCGGATGAACACTGAAGCTTTCTTT
CASSEVRMNTEAFF
>.|TRBJ2-3|TRBV7-2|.
TGTGCCAGCAGCTTGGGAGTCCTTCGTGCAGATACGCAGTATTTT
CASSLGVLRADTQYF
>once|TRBJ1-2|TRBV5-6|TRBD1
TGTGCCAGCAGTGGGACAGGACTTAACTATGGCTACACCTTC
CASSGTGLNYGYTF
>.|TRBJ1-4|TRBV5-1|TRBD1
TGCGCCAGCAGCTTGGAGGGACAGGGGATGGAAAAACTGTTTTTT
CASSLEGQGMEKLFF
>.|TRBJ2-3|TRBV14|.
TGTGCCAGCAGCCAAGAGGAGCGGCCAGATACGCAGTATTTT
CASSQEERPDTQYF
>.|TRBJ1-6|TRBV5-1|.
TGCGCCAGCAGCTTGTGGGGCAGGGGACAATCCTATAATTCACCCCTCCACTTT
CASSLWGRGQSYNSPLHF
>.|TRBJ2-2|TRBV7-2|TRBD2
TGTGCCAGCAGCCGGACTAGCGGGAATATCGGGGAGCTGTTTTTT
CASSRTSGNIGELFF
>.|TRBJ2-5|TRBV4-1|.
TGCGCCAGCAGCCAAGGATACATCCAAGAGACCCAGTACTTC
CASSQGYIQETQYF
>.|TRBJ1-1|TRBV6-5|.
TGTGCCAGCACCCAGGGTTCCTCTGAAGCTTTCTTT
CASTQGSSEAFF
>.|TRBJ2-5|TRBV3-1/TRBV3-2|.
TGTGCCAGCAGCCAAGAAGAGGCTCTAGCTTCGTCGGAGACCCAGTACTTC
CASSQEEALASSETQYF
>.|TRBJ2-1|TRBV5-4|TRBD2
TGTGCCAGCAGCCCATACGGGACTAGCGGGGGGGCAACCTACAATGAGCAGTTCTTC
CASSPYGTSGGATYNEQFF
>once|TRBJ2-3|TRBV5-1|.
TGCGCCAGCAGTTCTGACACGCCGAGCACAGATACGCAGTATTTT
CASSSDTPSTDTQYF
>.|TRBJ2-5|TRBV6-2/TRBV6-3|.
TGTGCCAGCAGTTACTCGGGGGACAAACAAGAGACCCAGTACTTC
CASSYSGDKQETQYF
>.|TRBJ1-3|TRBV18|.
TGTGCCAGCTCACCACCGGCCCGCCCCACCTCTGGAAACACCATATATTTT
CASSPPARPTSGNTIYF
>.|TRBJ1-2|TRBV7-2|.
TGTGCCAGCAGCACAGGACAGTTTAACTATGGCTACACCTTC
CASSTGQFNYGYTF
>once|TRBJ2-1|TRBV19|TRBD2
TGTGCCAGTAGTAGGACTAGCGGGAGCCTTAATGAGCAGTTCTTC
CASSRTSGSLNEQFF
>few|TRBJ1-2|TRBV29-1|TRBD1
TGCAGCGTTGAACCCAGGGGGCGGGCCTATGGCTACACCTTC
CSVEPRGRAYGYTF
>.|TRBJ2-2|TRBV5-4|.
TGTGCCAGCAGCTTGCGGACTACCCCAACCGGGGAGCTGTTTTTT
CASSLRTTPTGELFF
>.|TRBJ2-4|TRBV6-2/TRBV6-3|.
TGTGCCAGCAGCGACGGCGGACTAGCCAAAAACATTCAGTACTTC
CASSDGGLAKNIQYF
>.|TRBJ1-2|TRBV19|TRBD1
TGTGCCAGTACCCCGGACAGGGAGGAGATCTATGGCTACACCTTC
CASTPDREEIYGYTF
>.|TRBJ1-2|TRBV19|TRBD1
TGTGCCAGTAGCACCCGGGACAGGGGCCCGCGGGGCTACACCTTC
CASSTRDRGPRGYTF
>.|TRBJ1-6|TRBV3-1/TRBV3-2|.
TGTGCCAGCAGCCAAGTTTCGGGGGGCTCACCCCTCCACTTT
CASSQVSGGSPLHF
>.|TRBJ1-1|TRBV29-1|.
TGCAGCGTTGTCAACAGCCTCATGAACACTGAAGCTTTCTTT
CSVVNSLMNTEAFF
>.|TRBJ2-3|TRBV10-1|TRBD1
TGCGCCAGCCGGGACAGAGTCACAGATACGCAGTATTTT
CASRDRVTDTQYF
>.|TRBJ1-2|TRBV7-2|.
TGTGCCAGCAGCTTAGGTGCGGGGGGCTATGGCTACACCTTC
CASSLGAGGYGYTF
>.|TRBJ2-3|TRBV6-5|.
TGTGCCAGCAGAGAGTCAGGGAGCACAGATACGCAGTATTTT
CASRESGSTDTQYF
>few|TRBJ2-3|TRBV29-1|.
TGCAGCGTTGAAGATAGGACAGCTGGTAGCACAGATACGCAGTATTTT
CSVEDRTAGSTDTQYF
>.|TRBJ1-5|TRBV5-1|.
TGCGCCAGCAGCTTGGGGACAGTAAGCAATCAGCCCCAGCATTTT
CASSLGTVSNQPQHF
>.|TRBJ1-2|TRBV19|.
TGTGCCAGTACAGGTTTGAACTCTATGGGCTACACCTTC
CASTGLNSMGYTF
>.|TRBJ1-5|TRBV19|.
TGTGCCAGTAGGGGTGGGGGACAAAGCGATCAGCCCCAGCATTTT
CASRGGGQSDQPQHF
>.|TRBJ2-5|TRBV28|TRBD1
TGTGCCAGCAGTTCGGGGACAGGGGGAGAAGAGACCCAGTACTTC
CASSSGTGGEETQYF
>.|TRBJ2-5|TRBV25-1|.
TGTGCCAGCGGGCAGGGGGAGGTGGGGGAGACCCAGTACTTC
CASGQGEVGETQYF
>once|TRBJ2-5|TRBV10-2|.
TGCGCCAGCAGCGGGGCCGACGGGGGAGAGACCCAGTACTTC
CASSGADGGETQYF
>.|TRBJ1-1|TRBV5-1|TRBD1
TGCGCCAGCAGCTTGGGGACAGGGGTGGCTACTGAAGCTTTCTTT
CASSLGTGVATEAFF
>once|TRBJ2-1|TRBV18|TRBD2
TGTGCCAGCTCACCCGTACTAGCGGGGGCTTACAATGAGCAGTTCTTC
CASSPVLAGAYNEQFF
>.|TRBJ2-5|TRBV6-2/TRBV6-3|.
TGTGCCAGCAGTTATCGAGACAGAACTTTGGCCCAGTACTTC
CASSYRDRTLAQYF
>.|TRBJ2-3|TRBV27|.
TGTGCCAGCAGTTTTACTGGAAGCGCAGATACGCAGTATTTT
CASSFTGSADTQYF
>.|TRBJ1-2|TRBV12-3/TRBV12-4|.
TGTGCCAGCAGTTTAGGAGGGGGGGCGCAGGACACCTTC
CASSLGGGAQDTF
>.|TRBJ2-2|TRBV21-1|.
TGTGCCAGCAGCAAAAGGACTAGCGGCCTTAAGGGCACCGGGGAGCTGTTTTTT
CASSKRTSGLKGTGELFF
>.|TRBJ2-3|TRBV21-1|.
TGTGCCAGCAGATCAACCCGGGGGGGGGCGGGCACAGATACGCAGTATTTT
CASRSTRGGAGTDTQYF
>.|TRBJ1-2|TRBV5-4|.
TGTGCCAGCGGGGGGGGACAAACGATAAGGGACTATGGCTACACCTTC
CASGGGQTIRDYGYTF